These 6 T cell receptor beta chains share one sample of origin, sequenced in a study of blood T cell repertoires in COVID-19. Measured with immunoSEQ multiplex PCR; TCRdb has only the in-frame clones, and not every one. The data contain about 180,000 clones, 70% to 85% of them seen just once; the ten biggest clones take up roughly 9.8%. The sequencing input was peripheral blood. Receptors were obtained from a woman older than 75 with acute or convalescent COVID-19.

This rearrangement joins TRBV4-1 to TRBJ2-2, with D perhaps matching TRBD1 (5 bases). The germline gives CDR1 MGHRA, CDR2 YSYEKL. The CDR3 contains 15 residues. V was clipped by 4 bases and J by 3 bases, with 12 bases between them. The CDR3 protein is CASSLERTHTGELFF. Written as DNA, the CDR3 is TGCGCCAGCAGCCTAGAACGGACACACACCGGGGAGCTGTTTTTT.

The chain couples TRBV11-3 to TRBJ2-5; maybe TRBD1 (6 bases). Germline CDR1 and CDR2: SGHNT and YENEEA. There are 15 residues in the CDR3. V gave up 1 base and J gave up 5 bases, with 14 bases separating them. CDR3 nucleotide sequence: TGTGCCAGCAGCTTAGCTGGGGGCGCGATGGAGACCCAGTACTTC. Translation gives CASSLAGGAMETQYF.

The sample holds one count of this clone. The V and J genes are TRBV9 and TRBJ2-5; possible D gene TRBD2, 5 bases. Germline V gene data show CDR1 as SGDLS and CDR2 as YYNGEE. The CDR3 spans 14 residues. Trimming took off 0 bases at V and 2 bases at J, with 8 bases between the two ends. The CDR3 protein is CASSVGGIQETQYF. The CDR3 DNA reads TGTGCCAGCAGCGTAGGAGGGATACAAGAGACCCAGTACTTC.

V is TRBV13 and J is TRBJ1-2; 9 nucleotides match TRBD1. The V and J ends lost 5 bases and 4 bases, in that order; junction bases with no gene match: 17. Germline V gene lookup returns CDR1 PRHDT and CDR2 FYEKMQ (reference sequence). The CDR3 is made up of 18 amino acids. This CDR3 is CASSRREVGQGLPYGYTF. CDR3 DNA: TGTGCCAGCAGCCGAAGAGAGGTTGGACAGGGGTTGCCCTATGGCTACACCTTC.

The V gene is TRBV9, the J gene TRBJ2-7; D is possibly TRBD1 (5 bases). The CDR3 consists of 15 residues. The germline V and J ends were trimmed by 0 bases and 3 bases, with 13 bases remaining between them. Germline-derived CDR1 and CDR2 are SGDLS and YYNGEE. The CDR3 reads CASSVGQGLFYEQYF. The CDR3 nucleotides read TGTGCCAGCAGCGTAGGCCAGGGCCTCTTCTACGAGCAGTACTTC. The full variable domain, in which reference TRBV9 and TRBJ2-7 provide the parts outside the CDR3, is DSGVTQTPKHLITATGQRVTLRCSPRSGDLSVYWYQQSLDQGLQFLIQYYNGEERAKGNILERFSAQQFPDLHSELNLSSLELGDSALYFCASSVGQGLFYEQYFGPGTRLTVT.

V and J are TRBV4-1 and TRBJ1-5; no clear D. V gave up 0 bases and J gave up 8 bases, with 20 bases separating them. The CDR3 contains 17 residues. Germline V gives CDR1 MGHRA, CDR2 YSYEKL. The CDR3, as DNA: TGCGCCAGCAGCCAAGAATCCCCGGGATCCAGAAGAGAGCCCCAGCATTTT. It translates to CASSQESPGSRREPQHF.